This entry describes one T cell receptor beta chain. The table came from immunoSEQ multiplex PCR; TCRdb's copy has only in-frame clones and leaves some out. In the table there are 60,000 or so clones, 88% of which are singletons. This sample is drawn from a study of blood T cell repertoires in COVID-19. Germline V gene lookup returns CDR1 KGHSH and CDR2 LQKENI. V shed 3 bases and J 1 base; nucleotides not matched to a gene: 15. The CDR3 has 19 amino acids. Sequenced sample: peripheral blood. This TCR was sampled from a man in his sixties with acute or convalescent COVID-19. The chain carries TRBV18 and TRBJ2-5; 9 nucleotides line up with TRBD1. CDR3 DNA sequence: TGTGCCAGCTCACCCCGTACAGGGGGCAGTAACGATCGCCAAGAGACCCAGTACTTC. Encoded protein: CASSPRTGGSNDRQETQYF.